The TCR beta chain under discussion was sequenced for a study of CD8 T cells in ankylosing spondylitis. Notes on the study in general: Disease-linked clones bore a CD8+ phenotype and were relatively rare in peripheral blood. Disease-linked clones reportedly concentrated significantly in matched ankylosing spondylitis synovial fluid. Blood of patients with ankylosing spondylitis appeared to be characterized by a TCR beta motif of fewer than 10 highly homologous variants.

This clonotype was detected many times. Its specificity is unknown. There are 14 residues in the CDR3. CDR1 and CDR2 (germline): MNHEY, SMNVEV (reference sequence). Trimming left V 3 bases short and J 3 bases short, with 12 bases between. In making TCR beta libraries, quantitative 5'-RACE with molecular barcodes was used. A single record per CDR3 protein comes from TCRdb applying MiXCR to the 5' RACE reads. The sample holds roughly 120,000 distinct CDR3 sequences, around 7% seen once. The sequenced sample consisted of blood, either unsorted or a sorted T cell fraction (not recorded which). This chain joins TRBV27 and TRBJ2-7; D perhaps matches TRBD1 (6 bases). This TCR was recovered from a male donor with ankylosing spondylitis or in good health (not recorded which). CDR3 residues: CASSFRGSLYEQYF. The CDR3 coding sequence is TGTGCCAGCAGTTTCAGGGGTTCCCTCTACGAGCAGTACTTC.